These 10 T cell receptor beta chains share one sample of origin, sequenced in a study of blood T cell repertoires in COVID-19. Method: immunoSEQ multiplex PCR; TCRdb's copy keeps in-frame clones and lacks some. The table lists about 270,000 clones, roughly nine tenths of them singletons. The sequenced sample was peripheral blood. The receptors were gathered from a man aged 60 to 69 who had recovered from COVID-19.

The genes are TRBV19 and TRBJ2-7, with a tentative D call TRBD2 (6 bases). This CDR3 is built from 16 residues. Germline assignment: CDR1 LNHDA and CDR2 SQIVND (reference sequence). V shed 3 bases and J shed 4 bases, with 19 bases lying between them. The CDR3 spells CASSITNLGGVYEQYF. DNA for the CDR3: TGTGCCAGTAGTATTACAAACCTCGGCGGGGTTTACGAGCAGTACTTC. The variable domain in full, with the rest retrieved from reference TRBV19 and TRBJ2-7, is DGGITQSPKYLFRKEGQNVTLSCEQNLNHDAMYWYRQDPGQGLRLIYYSQIVNDFQKGDIAEGYSVSREKKESFPLTVTSAQKNPTAFYLCASSITNLGGVYEQYFGPGTRLTVT.

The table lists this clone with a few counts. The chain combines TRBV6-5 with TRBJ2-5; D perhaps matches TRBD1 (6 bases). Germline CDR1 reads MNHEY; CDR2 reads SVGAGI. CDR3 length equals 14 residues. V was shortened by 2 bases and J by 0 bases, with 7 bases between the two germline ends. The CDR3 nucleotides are TGTGCCAGCAGTTACGGACAGAACCAAGAGACCCAGTACTTC. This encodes CASSYGQNQETQYF.

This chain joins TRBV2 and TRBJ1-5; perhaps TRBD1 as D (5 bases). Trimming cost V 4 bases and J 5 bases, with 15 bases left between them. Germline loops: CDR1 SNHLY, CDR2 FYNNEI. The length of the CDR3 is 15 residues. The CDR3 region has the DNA TGTGCCAGCAGTGTAGGGCAGGGTAGGTATCAGCCCCAGCATTTT. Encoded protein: CASSVGQGRYQPQHF.

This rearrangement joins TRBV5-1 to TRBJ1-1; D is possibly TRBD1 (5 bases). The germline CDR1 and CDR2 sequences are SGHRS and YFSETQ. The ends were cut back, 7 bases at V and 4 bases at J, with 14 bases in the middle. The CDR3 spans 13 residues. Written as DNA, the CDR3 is TGCGCCAGCTCCATGGGGGGGGGCACTGAAGCTTTCTTT. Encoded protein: CASSMGGGTEAFF.

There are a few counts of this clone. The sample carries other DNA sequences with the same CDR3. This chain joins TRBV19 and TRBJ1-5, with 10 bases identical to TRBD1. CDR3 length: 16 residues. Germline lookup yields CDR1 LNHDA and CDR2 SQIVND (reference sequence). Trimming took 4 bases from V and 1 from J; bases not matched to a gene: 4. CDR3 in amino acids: CASSSRDRGSNQPQHF. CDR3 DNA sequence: TGTGCCAGTAGTAGCCGGGACAGGGGAAGCAATCAGCCCCAGCATTTT.

This CDR3 is CASQGALDNQPQHF. DNA for the CDR3: TGTGCCAGCCAGGGGGCACTTGACAATCAGCCCCAGCATTTT. The chain is built from TRBV25-1 and TRBJ1-5, with 8 positions matching TRBD1. The V and J ends lost 8 bases and 3 bases, in that order; junction bases with no gene match: 6. The CDR3 extends over 14 amino acids. Germline values: CDR1 MGHDK, CDR2 SYGVNS.

The CDR3 bases are TGTGCCAGCAGTGACCGGGACAGTGATGAAAAACTGTTTTTT. Translated: CASSDRDSDEKLFF. This chain uses TRBV6-1 with TRBJ1-4, with 7 bases identical to TRBD1. Germline V gene lookup returns CDR1 MNHNS and CDR2 SASEGT. This CDR3 comprises 14 residues. V trimming: 3 bases; J trimming: 6 bases; junction bases outside the gene matches: 4.

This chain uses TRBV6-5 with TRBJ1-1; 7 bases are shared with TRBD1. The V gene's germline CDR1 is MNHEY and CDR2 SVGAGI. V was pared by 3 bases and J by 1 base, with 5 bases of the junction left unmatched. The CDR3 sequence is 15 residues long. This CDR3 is CASSYLHRGNTEAFF. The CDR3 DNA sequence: TGTGCCAGCAGTTATCTACACAGGGGGAACACTGAAGCTTTCTTT.

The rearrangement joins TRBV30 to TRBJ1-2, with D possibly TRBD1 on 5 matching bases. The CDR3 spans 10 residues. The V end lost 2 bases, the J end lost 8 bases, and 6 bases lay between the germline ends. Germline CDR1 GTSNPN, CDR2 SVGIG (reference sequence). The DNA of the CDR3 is TGTGCCTGGAGTTGGGGCGGCTACACCTTC. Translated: CAWSWGGYTF.

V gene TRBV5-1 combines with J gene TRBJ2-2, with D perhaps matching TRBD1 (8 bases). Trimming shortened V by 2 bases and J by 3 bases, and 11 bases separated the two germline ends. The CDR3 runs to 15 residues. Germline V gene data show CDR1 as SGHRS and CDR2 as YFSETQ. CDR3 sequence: CASSLTGGDTGELFF. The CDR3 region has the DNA TGCGCCAGCAGCTTAACAGGGGGGGACACCGGGGAGCTGTTTTTT.